This T cell receptor (beta chain) was profiled in a study of Ad26.COV2.S vaccination and SARS-CoV-2 variants. For the study at large: Enrolled in COV1001, the donor was in the Ad26.COV2.S trial arm, which received the vaccine. The vaccine Ad26.COV2.S was put into the muscle once, or twice with 56 days between.

This clone showed up just once. Its specificity is not known. V shed 7 bases and J shed 11 bases, with 17 bases lying between them. This CDR3 spans 12 amino acids. Germline values: CDR1 LNHDA, CDR2 SQIVND (reference sequence). The treatment denotes: roughly 20 received Ad26.COV2.S at low or high dose, single or two shots; 5 received placebo; per-sample allocation not given. After the first vaccine or placebo injection, samples were drawn on day 63. Data came from immunoSEQ multiplex PCR; TCRdb stores just in-frame clones and leaves some out. The sample includes about 440,000 clones, roughly 91% of them seen just once. Whole-study results and caveats: The study found similar non-spike TCR breadth in vaccine and placebo recipients.

Sequenced here: peripheral blood, sampled in a trial of Ad26.COV2.S vaccine versus placebo. The sequence was collected from a person between 18 and 65 years old who received the Ad26.COV2.S COVID-19 vaccine or a placebo. The J gene is TRBJ1-1, the V gene TRBV19, with D hard to call. As DNA, the CDR3 is TGTGCCAGTAAGCGTTCGGCGGAGTGGGCTTTCTTT. This translates into CASKRSAEWAFF.